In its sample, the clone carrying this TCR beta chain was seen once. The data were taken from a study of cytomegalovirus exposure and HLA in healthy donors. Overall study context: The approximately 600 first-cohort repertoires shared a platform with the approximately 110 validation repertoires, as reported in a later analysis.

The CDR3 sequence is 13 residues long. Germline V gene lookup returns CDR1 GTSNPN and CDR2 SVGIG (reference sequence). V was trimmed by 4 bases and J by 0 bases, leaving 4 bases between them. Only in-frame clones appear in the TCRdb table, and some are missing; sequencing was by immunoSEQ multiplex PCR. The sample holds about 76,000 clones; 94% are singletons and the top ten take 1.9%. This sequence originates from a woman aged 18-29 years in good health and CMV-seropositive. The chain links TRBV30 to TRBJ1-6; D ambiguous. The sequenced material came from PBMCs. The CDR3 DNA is TGTGCCTGGACCAGCTCCTATAATTCACCCCTCCACTTT. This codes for CAWTSSYNSPLHF.